What follows are 16 T cell receptor beta chains derived from one specimen sequenced in a study of cytomegalovirus exposure and HLA in healthy donors. PCR was performed using 60 Vbeta and 13 Jbeta primers. Assay: immunoSEQ multiplex PCR; the TCRdb copy retains only in-frame clones and omits some. The sample includes about 210,000 clones, approximately 86% of them seen just once. Sequencing was carried out using PBMCs. The receptors come from a woman aged 25 to 45 in good health and CMV-seronegative.

In regard to this clone: The same CDR3 is also encoded by other DNA sequences in this sample. CDR3 in amino acids: CASSEIRGGAGANVLTF. CDR3 bases: TGTGCCAGCAGTGAAATCAGAGGGGGGGCTGGGGCCAACGTCCTGACTTTC. The genes are TRBV2 and TRBJ2-6, with D maybe TRBD2 (7 bases). Germline-derived CDR1 and CDR2 are SNHLY and FYNNEI. V was clipped by 2 bases and J by 2 bases, with 13 bases between them. The CDR3 is 17 amino acids.

V gene TRBV28 combines with J gene TRBJ1-2; TRBD1 matches at 7 bases. Germline loops: CDR1 MDHEN, CDR2 SYDVKM. Trimming took 6 bases from V and 3 from J; bases not matched to a gene: 7. The CDR3 runs 14 residues. The CDR3 loop is CASRGGDRDYGYTF. In DNA form, the CDR3 reads TGTGCCAGCAGGGGGGGTGACAGGGACTATGGCTACACCTTC.

V is TRBV7-6 and J is TRBJ1-1; unclear D gene. Germline CDR1 SGHVS, CDR2 FNYEAQ. The CDR3 is 13 amino acids. The V gene lost 1 base and the J gene lost 5 bases, with 8 bases spanning the gap. CDR3 loop: CASSLEADTEAFF. The CDR3 nucleotides are TGTGCCAGCAGCTTAGAAGCGGATACTGAAGCTTTCTTT.

The chain is built from TRBV5-4 and TRBJ2-5; D not certain. With the DNA end fitting TRBJ2-7 better, the J assignment may be wrong. Germline lookup yields CDR1 SGHNT and CDR2 YYREEE (reference sequence). CDR3 length equals 13 residues. CDR3 sequence (DNA): TGTGCCAGCAGCTTGGCGTCTAGCTACGAGCAGTACTTC. Translating gives CASSLASSYEQYF.

This clone was counted a few times. This chain connects TRBV6-5 to TRBJ2-5; D is uncertain. The CDR3 has 14 residues. V lost 0 bases, J lost 5 bases, and 10 bases lay in between. Germline V CDR1 and CDR2: MNHEY, SVGAGI. CDR3 coding DNA: TGTGCCAGCAGTTACTCGAGTGCGCGGGAGACCCAGTACTTC. It is translated as CASSYSSARETQYF.

The chain couples TRBV6-1 to TRBJ1-3; possible D gene TRBD1, 6 bases. Per the germline V gene, CDR1 is MNHNS and CDR2 is SASEGT. V dropped 5 bases and J dropped 0 bases, with 8 bases sitting between them. The CDR3 runs 14 residues. The CDR3 DNA reads TGTGCCAGCAGTCGGGACATCTCTGGAAACACCATATATTTT. This translates into CASSRDISGNTIYF.

The rearrangement uses TRBV10-2 and TRBJ2-5; D is perhaps TRBD2 (5 bases). Germline CDR1 WSHSY, CDR2 SAAADI. V was clipped by 2 bases and J by 4 bases, with 14 bases between them. The CDR3 spans 15 residues. In DNA form, the CDR3 reads TGCGCCAGCAGTGAGAGGTCAGAGGGTCCAGAGACCCAGTACTTC. Amino acids: CASSERSEGPETQYF.

The genes are TRBV27 and TRBJ2-1; the match to TRBD2 covers 10 bases. CDR3 length: 15 residues. CDR1 MNHEY and CDR2 SMNVEV come from the germline V gene (reference sequence). V shed 5 bases, J shed 4 bases, and the junction held 5 bases outside the gene matches. CDR3 coding DNA: TGTGCCAGCAGTCCACTAGCGGGACTATACAATGAGCAGTTCTTC. This sequence encodes CASSPLAGLYNEQFF.

This chain joins TRBV4-1 and TRBJ1-4; 9 bases line up with TRBD1. CDR1 MGHRA and CDR2 YSYEKL come from the germline V gene. The CDR3 spans 15 residues. Germline trimming cut 3 bases from V and 7 bases from J; bases unmatched to any gene: 6. The DNA for the CDR3 is TGCGCCAGCAGCCAGGCCGGGACAGGGCGTGAAAAACTGTTTTTT. This translates into CASSQAGTGREKLFF.

The chain carries TRBV28 and TRBJ2-3, with D unclear. There are 10 residues in the CDR3. Germline V gene lookup returns CDR1 MDHEN and CDR2 SYDVKM. V was trimmed by 6 bases and J by 5 bases, leaving 3 bases between them. The CDR3 here is CASSGDTQYF. Written as DNA, the CDR3 is TGTGCCAGCAGCGGAGATACGCAGTATTTT.

This sequence joins TRBV5-1 and TRBJ2-1; D is unclear. Germline V CDR1 and CDR2: SGHRS, YFSETQ. The V and J ends lost 1 base and 4 bases respectively, with 9 bases between them. The CDR3 totals 14 residues. The CDR3 DNA follows: TGCGCCAGCAGCTTGAGGAGCTATTACAATGAGCAGTTCTTC. Encoded protein: CASSLRSYYNEQFF.

This rearrangement joins TRBV7-8 to TRBJ2-6, with a weak D call TRBD2 (5 bases). This CDR3 has 13 residues. CDR1 and CDR2 from the germline V gene are SGHVS and FQNEAQ. Trimming took 5 bases from V and 13 from J, leaving 15 bases between them. For the CDR3, the DNA is TGTGCCAGCAGCCCCCGGGGTACCCGTGTCCTGACTTTC. Translated: CASSPRGTRVLTF.

This sequence joins TRBV5-5 and TRBJ2-6; 8 positions agree with TRBD2. The CDR3 runs 16 residues. The germline V gene encodes CDR1 SGHKS and CDR2 YYEKEE (reference sequence). V lost 4 bases and J lost 4; bases outside the gene matches: 7. CDR3 sequence (DNA): TGTGCCAGCAGCCCGGGGGGGGCCCGGGGGGCCAACGTCCTGACTTTC. Protein product: CASSPGGARGANVLTF.

This clone was counted once. The chain links TRBV6-1 to TRBJ1-2; D is unclear. This CDR3 has 14 residues. Germline values: CDR1 MNHNS, CDR2 SASEGT. V was clipped by 6 bases and J by 0 bases, with 11 bases between them. CDR3 protein: CASSRTGTNYGYTF. As DNA, the CDR3 is TGTGCCAGCAGCCGCACCGGGACTAACTATGGCTACACCTTC.

The gene calls are TRBV14 and TRBJ2-5; TRBD1 matches 10 bases. The CDR3 is 16 residues long. V shed 4 bases, J shed 4 bases, and the junction held 9 bases outside the gene matches. Germline CDR1 is SGHDN and CDR2 is FVKESK. CDR3 sequence: CASSRLGQGTSETQYF. In nucleotides, the CDR3 is TGTGCCAGCAGCCGGCTGGGACAGGGGACGTCAGAGACCCAGTACTTC.

The chain has TRBV21-1 and TRBJ2-7; TRBD2 reflects the table's D call only, with no check against the DNA. TRBV21-1 is annotated as a pseudogene. The CDR3 runs 15 residues. This chain's CDR3 is CASSKVEGRTYEQYF. CDR3 sequence (DNA): TGTGCCAGCAGCAAAGTGGAGGGAAGGACCTACGAGCAGTACTTC.